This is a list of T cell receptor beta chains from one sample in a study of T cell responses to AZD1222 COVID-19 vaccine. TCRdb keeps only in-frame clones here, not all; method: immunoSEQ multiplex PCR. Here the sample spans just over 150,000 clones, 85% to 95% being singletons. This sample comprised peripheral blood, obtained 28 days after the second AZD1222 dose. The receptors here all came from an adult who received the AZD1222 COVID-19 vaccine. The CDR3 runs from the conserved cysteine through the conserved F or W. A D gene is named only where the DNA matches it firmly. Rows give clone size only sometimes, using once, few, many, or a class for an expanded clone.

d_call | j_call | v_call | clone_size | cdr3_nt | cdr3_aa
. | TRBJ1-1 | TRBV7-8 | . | TGTGCCAGCGGGGGGACGATAAACACTGAAGCTTTCTTT | CASGGTINTEAFF
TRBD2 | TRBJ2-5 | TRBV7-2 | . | TGTGCCAGCACCCTCCCACTAGCGACTCAAGAGACCCAGTACTTC | CASTLPLATQETQYF
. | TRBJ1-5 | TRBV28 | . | TGTGCCAGCAGTTTTCAATGGGATCAGCCCCAGCATTTT | CASSFQWDQPQHF
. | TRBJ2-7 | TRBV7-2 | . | TGTGCCAGCAGCTTAGCGCAGAGCTCCTACGAGCAGTACTTC | CASSLAQSSYEQYF
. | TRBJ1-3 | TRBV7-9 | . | TGTGCCAGCAGCCCGCCCCGGGTGGGAAGCTCTGGAAACACCATATATTTT | CASSPPRVGSSGNTIYF
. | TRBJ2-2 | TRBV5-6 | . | TGTGCCAGCAGCTCCTATCCCGACAGGAACACCGGGGAGCTGTTTTTT | CASSSYPDRNTGELFF
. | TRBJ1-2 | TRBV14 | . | TGTGCCAGCAGCCAATTGACGGGGAAGAACTATGGCTACACCTTC | CASSQLTGKNYGYTF
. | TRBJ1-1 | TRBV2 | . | TGTGCCATTTCTACAGGGATCACTGAAGCTTTCTTT | CAISTGITEAFF
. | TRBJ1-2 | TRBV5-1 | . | TGCGCCAGCAGCTTGCGCCCCGTGCAGGATGGCTACACCTTC | CASSLRPVQDGYTF
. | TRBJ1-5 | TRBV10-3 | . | TGTGCCATGGTAAGGGGCCTATCCTCCGGGATATATAGCAATCAGCCCCAGCATTTT | CAMVRGLSSGIYSNQPQHF
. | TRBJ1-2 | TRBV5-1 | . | TGCGCCAGCAGCTTCGCTGGGAAACCTAACTATGGCTACACCTTC | CASSFAGKPNYGYTF
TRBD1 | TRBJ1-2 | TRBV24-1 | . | TGTGCCACCAGTGGGGGACAGGGGGCTGGATCGTATGGCTACACCTTC | CATSGGQGAGSYGYTF
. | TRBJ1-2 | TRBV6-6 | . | TGTGCCAGCTACCGAAAGGAGGGGAGGAATGGCTACACCTTC | CASYRKEGRNGYTF
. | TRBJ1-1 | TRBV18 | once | TGTGCCAGCGGGACTCTCGGGCGGGGCACTGAAGCTTTCTTT | CASGTLGRGTEAFF
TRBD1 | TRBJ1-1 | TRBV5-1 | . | TGCGCCAGCAGCCCTAGACAGGGTGCATTTTCCATGAACACTGAAGCTTTCTTT | CASSPRQGAFSMNTEAFF
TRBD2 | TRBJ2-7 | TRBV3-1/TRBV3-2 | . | TGTGCCAGCAGCCAAGCAGCGGGAGGGCTCCTCAGCTCCTACGAGCAGTACTTC | CASSQAAGGLLSSYEQYF
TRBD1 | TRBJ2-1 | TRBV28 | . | TGTGCCAGCAGGACAGGGGGTCTTAGCTCCTACAATGAGCAGTTCTTC | CASRTGGLSSYNEQFF
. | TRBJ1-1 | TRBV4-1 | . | TGCGCCAGCAGCCAAGGTCGCGGGAACACTGAAGCTTTCTTT | CASSQGRGNTEAFF
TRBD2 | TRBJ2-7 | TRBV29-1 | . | TGCAGCGTTGGAGGGACTAGCGGGAGGCCCTCCTACGAGCAGTACTTC | CSVGGTSGRPSYEQYF
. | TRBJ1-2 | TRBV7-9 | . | TGTGCCAGCAGCATCACCTGGGATGGCTACACCTTC | CASSITWDGYTF
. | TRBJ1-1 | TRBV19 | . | TGTGCCAGTACCGATGGGTCAGCGAACACTGAAGCTTTCTTT | CASTDGSANTEAFF
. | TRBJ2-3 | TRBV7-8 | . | TGTGCCAGCAGCCCTGCCGGGCTATCCCTCACAGATACGCAGTATTTT | CASSPAGLSLTDTQYF
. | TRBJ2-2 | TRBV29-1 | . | TGCAGCGGACAGGAGACCGGGGAGCTGTTTTTT | CSGQETGELFF
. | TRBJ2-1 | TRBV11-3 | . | TGTGCCAGCAGCTTCAAATATTCCTCGGGCTACAATGAGCAGTTCTTC | CASSFKYSSGYNEQFF
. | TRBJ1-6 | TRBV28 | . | TGTGCCAGCAGTATGAGGAATTCACCCCTCCACTTT | CASSMRNSPLHF
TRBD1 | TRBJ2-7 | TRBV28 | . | TGTGCCAGCATGGAACAGGGGGTTACCTACGAGCAGTACTTC | CASMEQGVTYEQYF
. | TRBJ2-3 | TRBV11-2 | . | TGTGCCAGCAGCTTAGCAACGACGCAGTATTTT | CASSLATTQYF
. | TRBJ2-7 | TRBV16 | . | TGTGCCAGCAGCCAATTGAGGGGCAGGACCCATTCCTACGAGCAGTACTTC | CASSQLRGRTHSYEQYF
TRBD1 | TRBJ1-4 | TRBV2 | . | TGTGCCAGAGGGACAGTTAATGAAAAACTGTTTTTT | CARGTVNEKLFF
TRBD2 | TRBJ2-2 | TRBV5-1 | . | TGCGCCAGCAGCCGAAATAGCGGGAGTTATACCGGGGAGCTGTTTTTT | CASSRNSGSYTGELFF
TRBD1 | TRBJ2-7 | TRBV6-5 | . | TGTGCCGCCAGACAGGGGATCTCCTACGAGCAGTACTTC | CAARQGISYEQYF
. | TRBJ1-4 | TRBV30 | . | TGTGCCTGGAGTGTCTCGGGTGAAAAACTGTTTTTT | CAWSVSGEKLFF
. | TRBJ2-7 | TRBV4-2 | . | TGTGCCAGCAGCCAAGATGGGGGCTACGAGCAGTACTTC | CASSQDGGYEQYF
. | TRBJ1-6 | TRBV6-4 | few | TGTGCCAGCGGTACAGGGTTGAATTCACCCCTCCACTTT | CASGTGLNSPLHF
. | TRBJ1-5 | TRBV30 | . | TGTGCCTGGAGTATGGGACAAGGAATTCAGCCCCAGCATTTT | CAWSMGQGIQPQHF
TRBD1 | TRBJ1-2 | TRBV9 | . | TGTGCCAGCAGCGTAGGAGAACGGGACAGGGCTAACTATGGCTACACCTTC | CASSVGERDRANYGYTF
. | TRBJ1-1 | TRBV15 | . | TGTGCCACCAGCATCCCTGCCGGGGGGGGGAAGAACACTGAAGCTTTCTTT | CATSIPAGGGKNTEAFF
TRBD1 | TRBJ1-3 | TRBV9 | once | TGTGCCAGCAGGGCGGGGGACAGGGGGCTCGGTACTGGAAACACCATATATTTT | CASRAGDRGLGTGNTIYF
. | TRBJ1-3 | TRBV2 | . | TGTGCCAGCGGGGGGGGTGACCTCTACACCATATATTTT | CASGGGDLYTIYF
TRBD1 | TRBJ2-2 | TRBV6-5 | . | TGTGCCAGCAGCCTTAGGACAGGGGGGAGCGGGGAGCTGTTTTTT | CASSLRTGGSGELFF
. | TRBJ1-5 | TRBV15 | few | TGTGCCACCAGCAGAGGTCTCTCTCGGGACAATCAGCCCCAGCATTTT | CATSRGLSRDNQPQHF
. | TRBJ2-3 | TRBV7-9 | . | TGTGCCAGCAGCCCAAGGGGATACAACCTCTACACAGCAGATACGCAGTATTTT | CASSPRGYNLYTADTQYF
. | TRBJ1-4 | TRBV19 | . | TGTGCCAGTGAGGATTCAGGCGAAAAACTGTTTTTT | CASEDSGEKLFF
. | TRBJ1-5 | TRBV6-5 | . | TGTGCCAGCCTGGCGCGTCCCCGTCAGCCCCAGCATTTT | CASLARPRQPQHF
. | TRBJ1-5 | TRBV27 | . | TGTGCCAGCAGTTTATCCCCGTATAGCAATCAGCCCCAGCATTTT | CASSLSPYSNQPQHF
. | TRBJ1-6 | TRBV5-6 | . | TGTGCCAGCAGCCTGGTGGGGGGCTCCTATAATTCACCCCTCCACTTT | CASSLVGGSYNSPLHF
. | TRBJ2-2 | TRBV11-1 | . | TGTGCCAGCAGCGCCAGAGGGAGAGGGACCGGGGAGCTGTTTTTT | CASSARGRGTGELFF
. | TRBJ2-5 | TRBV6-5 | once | TGTGCCAGCACCGGAGGACGGCCCTCGAGGGCGACCCAGTACTTC | CASTGGRPSRATQYF
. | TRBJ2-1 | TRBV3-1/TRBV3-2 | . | TGTGCCAGCAGCCAAGATCGGGGGGCTAGTGAAAATGAGCAGTTCTTC | CASSQDRGASENEQFF
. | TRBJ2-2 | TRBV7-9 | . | TGTGCCAGCAGCTTGGGCATAGTGGGGGACACCGGGGAGCTGTTTTTT | CASSLGIVGDTGELFF
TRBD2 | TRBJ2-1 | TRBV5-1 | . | TGCGCCAGCAGCTTGGTGGGCGGGGGGCCCAATGAGCAGTTCTTC | CASSLVGGGPNEQFF
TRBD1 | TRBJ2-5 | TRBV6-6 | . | TGTGCCAGCAGCGACCGGGACAGGCCCCGAGAGACCCAGTACTTC | CASSDRDRPRETQYF
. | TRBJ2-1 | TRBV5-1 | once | TGCGCCAGCAAAACCATAGGGGGGGTCGATGAGCAGTTCTTC | CASKTIGGVDEQFF
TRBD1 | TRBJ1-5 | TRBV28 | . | TGTGCCAGCAGTTTCTGGCAGGGGGGTCAGCCCCAGCATTTT | CASSFWQGGQPQHF
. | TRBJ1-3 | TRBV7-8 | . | TGTGCCAGCAGCTTAGCGCCGGGATCTGGAAACACCATATATTTT | CASSLAPGSGNTIYF
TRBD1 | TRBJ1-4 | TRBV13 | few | TGTGCCAGCAGCCCTAGACAGGGGAGTGAAAAACTGTTTTTT | CASSPRQGSEKLFF
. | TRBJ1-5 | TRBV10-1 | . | TGCGCCAGCAGAAAACCGGGGGGATCTCAGCCCCAGCATTTT | CASRKPGGSQPQHF
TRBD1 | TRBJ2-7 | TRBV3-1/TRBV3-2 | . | TGTGCCAGCAGCTCGGGACAGGGGGTACTCGAGCAGTACTTC | CASSSGQGVLEQYF
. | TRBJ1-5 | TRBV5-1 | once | TGCGCCAGCAGTCAAGGGGAATTGGATCAGCCCCAGCATTTT | CASSQGELDQPQHF
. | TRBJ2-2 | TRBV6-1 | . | TGTGCCAGCAGTGAATATTTACAGGGCTTGTTTAAAACCGGGGAGCTGTTTTTT | CASSEYLQGLFKTGELFF